This TCR beta chain was sequenced for a study of blood T cell repertoires in COVID-19. About the research overall: Samples taken during acute and convalescent COVID-19 were collected in the United States, Italy and Spain. PBMCs, B-cell-depleted T cells, or T cells were the source of the cDNA or gDNA that made up the material.

Germline loops: CDR1 MGHRA, CDR2 YSYEKL. The CDR3 is made up of 14 amino acids. V was cut by 0 bases and J by 7 bases, with 12 bases left in between. Clinical histories supplied by participants themselves formed the basis of cohort assignment. Clones were read by immunoSEQ multiplex PCR, and TCRdb kept only the in-frame ones, dropping some. The table records 300,000 to 350,000 clones, over 70% of them present only once. This receptor was obtained from a young man who had recovered from COVID-19. The sample comprised PBMCs or T cells enriched from blood (not recorded which). This chain links TRBV4-1 with TRBJ1-2; no definite D call. CDR3 amino acids: CASSQDGEIGGYTF. The CDR3 region has the DNA TGCGCCAGCAGCCAAGATGGGGAGATCGGTGGCTACACCTTC.